What follows describes a single T cell receptor beta chain. The data stem from a study of blood T cell repertoires in COVID-19. Study background: The analysed material was cDNA or gDNA that came from T cells, B-cell-depleted T cells, or PBMCs.

The CDR3 runs to 17 residues. The trim removed 4 bases at V and 6 bases at J, leaving 11 bases unmatched. The germline gives CDR1 SGDLS, CDR2 YYNGEE. TCRdb's copy holds only in-frame clones and misses some; the assay was immunoSEQ multiplex PCR. The table shows approximately 200,000 clones, with approximately 86% occurring only once. Participants were aged roughly 18 to 90 years, lived in 24 US areas, and enrolled virtually. Cohort assignment relied on participant-reported clinical history. The sequencing input was PBMCs or T cells enriched from blood (not recorded which). This TCR came from a woman aged 25 to 39 who had been exposed to COVID-19. The chain links TRBV9 to TRBJ2-3; 13 bases line up with TRBD2. CDR3 nucleotides: TGTGCCAGCAGCCCCCGGACTAGCGGGGGACCCCGGGATACGCAGTATTTT. This translates into CASSPRTSGGPRDTQYF.